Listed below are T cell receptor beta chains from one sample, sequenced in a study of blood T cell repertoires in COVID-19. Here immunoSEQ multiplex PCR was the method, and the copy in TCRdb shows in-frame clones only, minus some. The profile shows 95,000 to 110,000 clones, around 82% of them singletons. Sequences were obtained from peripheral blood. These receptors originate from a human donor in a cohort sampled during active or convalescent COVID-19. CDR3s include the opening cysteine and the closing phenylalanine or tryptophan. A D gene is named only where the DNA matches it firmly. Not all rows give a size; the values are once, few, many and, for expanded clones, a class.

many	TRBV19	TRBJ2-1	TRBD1	TGTGCCAGTACCGGGACAGGATCGTTTGGGAATGAGCAGTTCTTC	CASTGTGSFGNEQFF
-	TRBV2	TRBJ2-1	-	TGTGCCAGCAGTGGGTTTCGGGGCAATGAGCAGTTCTTC	CASSGFRGNEQFF
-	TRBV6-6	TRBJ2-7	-	TGTGCCAGCAGTTACGGATTGAGGACCTACGAGCAGTACTTC	CASSYGLRTYEQYF
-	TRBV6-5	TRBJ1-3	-	TGTGCCAGCACGGGGTCCGGGTTGGTAAACACCATATATTTT	CASTGSGLVNTIYF
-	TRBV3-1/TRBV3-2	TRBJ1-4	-	TGTGCCAGCAGCCAAGGGGGAGGGGCGTGGGAAAAACTGTTTTTT	CASSQGGGAWEKLFF
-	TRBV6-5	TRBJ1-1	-	TGTGCCAGCAGCCCGGAGAGAATGAACACTGAAGCTTTCTTT	CASSPERMNTEAFF
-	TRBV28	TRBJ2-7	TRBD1	TGTGCCACGCTACCGTCTAGGGGACAGGGGATCCACGAGCAGTACTTC	CATLPSRGQGIHEQYF
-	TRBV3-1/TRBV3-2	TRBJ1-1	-	TGTGCCAGCAGCCCCCCTGGGGGGGGATTGGTAGAAGCTTTCTTT	CASSPPGGGLVEAFF
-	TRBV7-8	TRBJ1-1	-	TGTGCCAGCAGCTTAGGTTTGGACAGCCCAAGGGGGACTGAAGCTTTCTTT	CASSLGLDSPRGTEAFF
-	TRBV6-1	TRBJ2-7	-	TGTGCCAGCAGTTCCCGGGACAAAACCTACGGGGAGCAGTACTTC	CASSSRDKTYGEQYF
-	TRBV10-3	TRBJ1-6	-	TGTGCCATCTGCCAGGGATCTAATTCACCCCTCCACTTT	CAICQGSNSPLHF
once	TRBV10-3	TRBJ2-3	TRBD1	TGTGCCATCAGTAGAACGGGACAGGGGGCATCGGATACGCAGTATTTT	CAISRTGQGASDTQYF
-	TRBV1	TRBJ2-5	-	TGCACCAGCTCCCGGGAGGAGACCCAGTACTTC	CTSSREETQYF
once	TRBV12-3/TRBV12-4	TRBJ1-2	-	TGTGCCAGCAGTCAGGGTAACTATGGCTACACCTTC	CASSQGNYGYTF
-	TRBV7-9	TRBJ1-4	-	TGTGCCAGCAGCTTAGCGGCGGGGTTCGAAAAACTGTTTTTT	CASSLAAGFEKLFF
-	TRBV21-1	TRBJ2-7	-	TGTGCCAGCAGCAAGATTATGGGACAGGGGGCCTACGAGCAGTACTTC	CASSKIMGQGAYEQYF
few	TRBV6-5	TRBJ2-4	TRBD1	TGTGCCAGCAGCCCCAGGGGGTACGGAAACATTCAGTACTTC	CASSPRGYGNIQYF
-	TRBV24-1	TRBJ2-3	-	TGTGCCACCAGTGGAAATGAACAGGGCACAGATACGCAGTATTTT	CATSGNEQGTDTQYF
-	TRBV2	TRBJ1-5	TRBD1	TGTGCCAGCAGTGCGAGAACAGGGGGATCCTATAGCAATCAGCCCCAGCATTTT	CASSARTGGSYSNQPQHF
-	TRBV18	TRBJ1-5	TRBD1	TGTGCCAGCTCACCCCCGGGACAGGACAAGCCCCAGCATTTT	CASSPPGQDKPQHF
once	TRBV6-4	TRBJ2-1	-	TGTGCCAGCAGTGAAACTAGGTTGAATGAGCAGTTCTTC	CASSETRLNEQFF
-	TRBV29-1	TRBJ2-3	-	TGCAGCGTTGCGTTGGTGGCAGCAGATACGCAGTATTTT	CSVALVAADTQYF
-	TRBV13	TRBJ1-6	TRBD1	TGTGCCAGCAGCAGGGGACAGGGCCAAGGGGCCCTCCACTTT	CASSRGQGQGALHF
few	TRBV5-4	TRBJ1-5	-	TGTGCCAGCAGCTTAGGGGGGGATCAGCCCCAGCATTTT	CASSLGGDQPQHF
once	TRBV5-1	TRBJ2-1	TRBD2	TGCGCCAGCAGCAAATCCGGGACTAGCGGGGGCAATGAGCAGTTCTTC	CASSKSGTSGGNEQFF
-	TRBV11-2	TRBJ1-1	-	TGTGCCAGCAGCTTAGGAAGAGGGATCACTGAAGCTTTCTTT	CASSLGRGITEAFF
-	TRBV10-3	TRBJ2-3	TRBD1	TGTGCCATCAGTTCTTCCGCCGGGACAGGGAGCACAGATACGCAGTATTTT	CAISSSAGTGSTDTQYF
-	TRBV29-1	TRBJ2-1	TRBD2	TGCAGCGTAGCCACTAGCGGGGGGCGCAATGAGCAGTTCTTC	CSVATSGGRNEQFF
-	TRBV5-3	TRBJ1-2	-	TGTGCCAGAAGCTTGAGGCGCCTGGACAATTACTGTGGCTACACCTTC	CARSLRRLDNYCGYTF
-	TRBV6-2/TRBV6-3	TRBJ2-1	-	TGTGCCAGCAGCCAAGGGGCGTCCTACAATGAGCAGTTCTTC	CASSQGASYNEQFF
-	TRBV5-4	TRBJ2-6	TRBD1	TGTGCCAGCAAGTTGGGGACAGGGGGATCTGGGGCCAACGTCCTGACTTTC	CASKLGTGGSGANVLTF
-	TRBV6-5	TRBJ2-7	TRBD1	TGTGCCAGCAGTACACAGGGGCCCGAGCAGTACTTC	CASSTQGPEQYF
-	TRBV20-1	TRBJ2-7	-	TGCAGTGCTACAAACTTCTACGAGCAGTACTTC	CSATNFYEQYF
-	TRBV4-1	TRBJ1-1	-	TGCGCCAGCAGCCAAGCACAGGTGAACACTGAAGCTTTCTTT	CASSQAQVNTEAFF
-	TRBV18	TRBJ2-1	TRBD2	TGTGCCAGCTCACCAACGGGGGGCTCCTACAATGAGCAGTTCTTC	CASSPTGGSYNEQFF
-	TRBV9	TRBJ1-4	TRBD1	TGTGCCAGCAGCGTAGGGACAGGGGACTTGGGAGAAAAACTGTTTTTT	CASSVGTGDLGEKLFF
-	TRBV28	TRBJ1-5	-	TGTGCCAGCAGGAGTTTGGATGGGGGCGGTCAGCCCCAGCATTTT	CASRSLDGGGQPQHF
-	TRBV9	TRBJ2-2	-	TGTGCCAGCAGCGAAAGACGACAGTCCAACACCGGGGAGCTGTTTTTT	CASSERRQSNTGELFF
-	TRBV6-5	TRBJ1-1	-	TGTGCCAGCAGTTCCACCACAGGGTGGGCTTTCTTT	CASSSTTGWAFF
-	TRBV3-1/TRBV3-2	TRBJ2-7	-	TGTGCCAGCAGCCAGTCGGGGGCGGGGGCAAGGTACGAGCAGTACTTC	CASSQSGAGARYEQYF
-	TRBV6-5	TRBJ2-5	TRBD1	TGTGCCAGCACTATCGACAGGGGCGTAAAGACCCAGTACTTC	CASTIDRGVKTQYF
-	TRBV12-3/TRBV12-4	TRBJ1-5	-	TGTGCCAGCATGCATCCAGGGCAGCCCCAGCATTTT	CASMHPGQPQHF
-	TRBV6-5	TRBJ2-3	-	TGTGCCAGCAGCTCCCCCCGCAGGTTGACAGATACGCAGTATTTT	CASSSPRRLTDTQYF
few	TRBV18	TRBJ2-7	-	TGTGCCAGCTCCCCCCGGCAGGAGGGCGAGCAGTACTTC	CASSPRQEGEQYF
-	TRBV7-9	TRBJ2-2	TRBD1	TGTGCCAGCAGTTACAAACAGACAGGGTACCTGAACACCGGGGAGCTGTTTTTT	CASSYKQTGYLNTGELFF
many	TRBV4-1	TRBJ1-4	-	TGCGCCAGCAGCCAAGACGCGGGGGCAAATCCCGCCGCAACTAATGAAAAACTGTTTTTT	CASSQDAGANPAATNEKLFF
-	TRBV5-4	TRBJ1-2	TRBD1	TGTGCCAGCAGCATATCCGGGACAGGGTATAACTATGGCTACACCTTC	CASSISGTGYNYGYTF
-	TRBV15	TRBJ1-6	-	TGTGCCACCAGCCCTCGGTCCGCTGCTAATTCACCCCTCCACTTT	CATSPRSAANSPLHF
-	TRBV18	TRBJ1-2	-	TGTGCCAGCTCACCAACCAGGGAGGTCTATGGCTACACCTTC	CASSPTREVYGYTF
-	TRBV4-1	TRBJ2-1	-	TGCGCCAGCAGCGACAGGCTAATCTCCTACAATGAGCAGTTCTTC	CASSDRLISYNEQFF
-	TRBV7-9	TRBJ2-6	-	TGTGCCAGCAGCTTAGTCTACTCTGGGGCCAACGTCCTGACTTTC	CASSLVYSGANVLTF